One and the same sample provided the 2 T cell receptor beta chains below, sequenced in a study of glioma-infiltrating T cells. The iRepertoire nested amplicon-rescue multiplex PCR amplified TCR alpha and beta CDR3s from RNA. Using its own MiXCR run on the multiplex PCR reads, TCRdb lists one record per CDR3 protein. The sample lists 150,000 or so distinct CDR3 sequences, around 42% seen once, with over 15% in the top ten. The sample taken for sequencing was glioma tissue, nonneoplastic brain tissue, or PBMCs (not recorded which). All receptors come from a human donor with low-grade glioma or glioblastoma, undergoing nonglioma brain surgery, or in good health (not recorded which).

This clonotype has just a few counts. This chain connects TRBV20-1 to TRBJ2-3; no reliable D call. This CDR3 region has 13 residues. V was clipped by 2 bases and J by 2 bases, with 8 bases between them. Germline V gene sequence: CDR1 DFQATT, CDR2 SNEGSKA (reference sequence). The CDR3 loop is CSARTLLTDTQYF. CDR3 nucleotide sequence: TGCAGTGCTAGAACGCTCCTCACAGATACGCAGTATTTT.

This clonotype was picked up a small number of times. The chain joins TRBV7-2 to TRBJ2-3, with 7 bases that match TRBD1. The V and J ends lost 2 bases and 3 bases, in that order; junction bases with no gene match: 2. In germline, CDR1 is SGHTA, CDR2 FQGNSA. CDR3 length: 14 amino acids. The CDR3: CASSLNRGTDTQYF. CDR3 in DNA: TGTGCCAGCAGCTTAAACAGGGGAACAGATACGCAGTATTTT.